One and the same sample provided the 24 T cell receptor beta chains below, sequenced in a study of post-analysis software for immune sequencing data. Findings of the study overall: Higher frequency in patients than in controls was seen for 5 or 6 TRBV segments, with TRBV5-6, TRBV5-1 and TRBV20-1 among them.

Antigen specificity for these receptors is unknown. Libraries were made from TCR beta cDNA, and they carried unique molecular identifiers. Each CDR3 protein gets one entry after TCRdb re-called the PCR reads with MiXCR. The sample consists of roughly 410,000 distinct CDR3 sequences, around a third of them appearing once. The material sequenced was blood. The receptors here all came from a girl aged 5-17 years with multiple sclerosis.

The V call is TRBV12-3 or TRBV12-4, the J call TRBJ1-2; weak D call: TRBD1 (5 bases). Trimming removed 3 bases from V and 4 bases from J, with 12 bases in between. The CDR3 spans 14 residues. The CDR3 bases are TGTGCCAGCAGTTTTAGCCGACAGAGCTATGGCTACACCTTC. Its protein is CASSFSRQSYGYTF.

The CDR3 spells CASSPGPGLPYGYTF. CDR3 bases: TGTGCCAGCAGCCCCGGTCCGGGACTTCCCTATGGCTACACCTTC. The V gene is TRBV12-3 or TRBV12-4, the J gene TRBJ1-2; a weak D match, TRBD1 (5 bases). The CDR3 has 15 residues. Trimming cost V 6 bases and J 4 bases, with 18 bases left between them.

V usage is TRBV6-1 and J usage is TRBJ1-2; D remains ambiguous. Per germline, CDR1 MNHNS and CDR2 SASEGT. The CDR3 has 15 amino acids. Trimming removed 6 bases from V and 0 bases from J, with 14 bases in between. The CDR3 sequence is CASRKEDTTNYGYTF. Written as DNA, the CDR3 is TGTGCCAGCAGAAAGGAGGATACGACTAACTATGGCTACACCTTC.

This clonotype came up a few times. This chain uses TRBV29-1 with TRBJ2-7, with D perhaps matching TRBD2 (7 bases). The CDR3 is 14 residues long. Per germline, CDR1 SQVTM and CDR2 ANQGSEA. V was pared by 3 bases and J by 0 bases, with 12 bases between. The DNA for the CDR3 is TGCAGCGTTGATTTGGGGGGGCCCTCCTACGAGCAGTACTTC. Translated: CSVDLGGPSYEQYF.

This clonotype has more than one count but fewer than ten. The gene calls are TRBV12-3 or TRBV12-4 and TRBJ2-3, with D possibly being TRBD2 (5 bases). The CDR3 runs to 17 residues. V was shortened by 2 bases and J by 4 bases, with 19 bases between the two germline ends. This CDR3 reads CASSLNIVGGSSDTQYF. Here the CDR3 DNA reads TGTGCCAGCAGTTTAAATATCGTAGGAGGTTCTTCAGATACGCAGTATTTT.

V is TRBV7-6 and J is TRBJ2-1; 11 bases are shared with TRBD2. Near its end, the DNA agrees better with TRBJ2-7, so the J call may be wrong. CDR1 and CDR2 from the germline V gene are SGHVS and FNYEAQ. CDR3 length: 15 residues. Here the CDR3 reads CASSPRLAGYNEQYF. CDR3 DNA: TGTGCCAGCAGCCCACGACTAGCGGGGTACAATGAGCAGTACTTC.

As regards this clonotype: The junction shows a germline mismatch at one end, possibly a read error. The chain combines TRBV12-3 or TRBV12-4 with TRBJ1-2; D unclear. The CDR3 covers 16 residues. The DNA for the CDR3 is TGTGCTAGCACCGACGGGCAGAGTACTTCTAACTATGGCTACACCTTC. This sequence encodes CASTDGQSTSNYGYTF.

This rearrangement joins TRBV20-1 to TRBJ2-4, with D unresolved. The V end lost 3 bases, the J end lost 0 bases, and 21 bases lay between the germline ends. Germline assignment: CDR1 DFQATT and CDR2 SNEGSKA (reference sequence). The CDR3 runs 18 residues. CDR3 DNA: TGCAGTGCTAGGGAATCCTTGTTCCCTTCACTAGCCAAAAACATTCAGTACTTC. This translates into CSARESLFPSLAKNIQYF.

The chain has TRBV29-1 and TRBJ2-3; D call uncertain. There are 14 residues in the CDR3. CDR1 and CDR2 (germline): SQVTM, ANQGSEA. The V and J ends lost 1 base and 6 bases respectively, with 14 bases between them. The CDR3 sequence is CSVEVFNRADTQYF. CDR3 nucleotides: TGCAGCGTTGAAGTTTTCAATCGGGCGGATACGCAGTATTTT.

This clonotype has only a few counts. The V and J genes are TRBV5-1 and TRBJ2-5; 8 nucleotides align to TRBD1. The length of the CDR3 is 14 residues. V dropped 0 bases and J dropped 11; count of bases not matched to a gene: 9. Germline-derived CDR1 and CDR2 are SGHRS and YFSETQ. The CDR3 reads CASSLGTGKGEQYF. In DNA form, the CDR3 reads TGCGCCAGCAGCTTGGGGACAGGGAAAGGTGAGCAGTACTTC.

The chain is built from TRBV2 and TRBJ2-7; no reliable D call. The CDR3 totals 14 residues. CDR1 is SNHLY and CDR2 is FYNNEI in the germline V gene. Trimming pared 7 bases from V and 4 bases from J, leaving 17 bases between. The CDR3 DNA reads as TGTGCCAGCACCCCTAACGGGCTTATATACGAGCAGTACTTC. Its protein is CASTPNGLIYEQYF.

As DNA, the CDR3 is TGTGCCAGCAGCGTAGCGGAGGGGGCTCTATATGGCTACACCTTC. This sequence encodes CASSVAEGALYGYTF. The chain couples TRBV9 to TRBJ1-2; 7 bases agree with TRBD1. Germline-derived CDR1 and CDR2 are SGDLS and YYNGEE. The CDR3 has 15 amino acids. The J segment lost 5 bases and the V segment lost 0 bases, leaving 7 bases of the junction unmatched.

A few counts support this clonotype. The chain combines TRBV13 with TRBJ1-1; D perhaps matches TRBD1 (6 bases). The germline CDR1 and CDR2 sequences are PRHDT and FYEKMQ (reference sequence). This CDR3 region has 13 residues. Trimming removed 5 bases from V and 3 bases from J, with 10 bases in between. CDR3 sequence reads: CASSRGLYTEAFF. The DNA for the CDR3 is TGTGCCAGCAGCCGGGGGCTTTACACTGAAGCTTTCTTT.

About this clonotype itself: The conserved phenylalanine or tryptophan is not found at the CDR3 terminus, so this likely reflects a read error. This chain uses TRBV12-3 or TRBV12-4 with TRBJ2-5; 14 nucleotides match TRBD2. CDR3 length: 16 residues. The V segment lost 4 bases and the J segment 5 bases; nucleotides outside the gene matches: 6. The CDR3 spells CASSSMGLAGAETQYS. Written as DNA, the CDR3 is TGTGCCAGCAGTTCAATGGGACTAGCGGGGGCTGAGACCCAGTACTCC.

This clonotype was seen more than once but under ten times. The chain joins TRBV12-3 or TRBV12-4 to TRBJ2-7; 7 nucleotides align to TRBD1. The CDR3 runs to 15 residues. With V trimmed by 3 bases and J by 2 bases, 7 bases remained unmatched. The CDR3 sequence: CASSFLTGLAYEQYF. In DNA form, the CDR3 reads TGTGCCAGCAGTTTTTTGACAGGGCTTGCCTACGAGCAGTACTTC.

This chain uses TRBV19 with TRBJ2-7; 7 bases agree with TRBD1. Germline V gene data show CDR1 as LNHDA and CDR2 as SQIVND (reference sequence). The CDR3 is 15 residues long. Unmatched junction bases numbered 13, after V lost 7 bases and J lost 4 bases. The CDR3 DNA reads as TGTGCCAGTACCCGAGCTCGGGACAGCCCTTACGAGCAGTACTTC. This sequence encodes CASTRARDSPYEQYF.

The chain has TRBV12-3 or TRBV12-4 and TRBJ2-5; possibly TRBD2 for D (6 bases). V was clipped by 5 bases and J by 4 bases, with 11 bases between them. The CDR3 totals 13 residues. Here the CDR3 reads CASSGTPSETQYF. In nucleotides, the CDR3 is TGTGCCAGCAGTGGGACTCCATCAGAGACCCAGTACTTC.

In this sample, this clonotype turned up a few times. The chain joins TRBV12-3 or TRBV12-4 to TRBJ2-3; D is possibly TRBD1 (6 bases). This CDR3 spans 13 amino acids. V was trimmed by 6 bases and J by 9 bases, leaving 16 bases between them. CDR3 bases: TGTGCCAGCAGCCCAGGGACACCAGGGACGCAGTATTTT. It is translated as CASSPGTPGTQYF.

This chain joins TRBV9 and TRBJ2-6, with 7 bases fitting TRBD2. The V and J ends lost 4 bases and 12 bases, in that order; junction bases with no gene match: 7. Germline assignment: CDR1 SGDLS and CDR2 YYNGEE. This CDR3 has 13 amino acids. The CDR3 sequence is CASSPREAGVLTF. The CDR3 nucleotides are TGTGCCAGCAGCCCCCGGGAGGCTGGCGTCCTGACTTTC.

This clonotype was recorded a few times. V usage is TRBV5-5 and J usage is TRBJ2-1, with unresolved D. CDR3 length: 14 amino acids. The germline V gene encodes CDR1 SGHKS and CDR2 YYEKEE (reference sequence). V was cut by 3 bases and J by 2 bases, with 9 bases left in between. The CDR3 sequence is CASSSVGTYNEQFF. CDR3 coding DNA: TGTGCCAGCAGCTCAGTCGGCACCTACAATGAGCAGTTCTTC.

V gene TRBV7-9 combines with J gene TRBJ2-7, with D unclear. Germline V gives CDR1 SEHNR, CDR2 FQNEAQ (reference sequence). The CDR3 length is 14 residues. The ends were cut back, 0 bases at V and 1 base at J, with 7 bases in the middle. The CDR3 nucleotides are TGTGCCAGCAGCTTAGCAGGGCCGTCCTACGAGCAGTACTTC. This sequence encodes CASSLAGPSYEQYF.

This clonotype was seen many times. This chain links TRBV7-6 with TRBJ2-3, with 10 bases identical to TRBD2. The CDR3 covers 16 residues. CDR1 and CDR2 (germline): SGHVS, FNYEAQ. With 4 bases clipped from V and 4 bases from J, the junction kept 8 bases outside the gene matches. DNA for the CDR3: TGTGCCAGCAGCTCGCAGGAGCGGGGGGGCCCAGATACGCAGTATTTT. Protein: CASSSQERGGPDTQYF.

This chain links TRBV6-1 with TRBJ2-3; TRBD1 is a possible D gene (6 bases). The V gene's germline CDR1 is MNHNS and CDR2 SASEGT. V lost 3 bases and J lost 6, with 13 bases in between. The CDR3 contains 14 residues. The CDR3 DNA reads TGTGCCAGCAGTGATCTGGGGGCCTTGGATACGCAGTATTTT. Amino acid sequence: CASSDLGALDTQYF.

The CDR3 DNA is TGTGCCAGCAGGTGGAACGCGGGGGAAGAGACCCAGTACTTC. Amino acid sequence: CASRWNAGEETQYF. J is TRBJ2-5 and V is TRBV12-3 or TRBV12-4; 7 positions agree with TRBD2. V lost 6 bases to trimming and J lost 3 bases; unmatched junction nucleotides: 7. This CDR3 region has 14 residues.